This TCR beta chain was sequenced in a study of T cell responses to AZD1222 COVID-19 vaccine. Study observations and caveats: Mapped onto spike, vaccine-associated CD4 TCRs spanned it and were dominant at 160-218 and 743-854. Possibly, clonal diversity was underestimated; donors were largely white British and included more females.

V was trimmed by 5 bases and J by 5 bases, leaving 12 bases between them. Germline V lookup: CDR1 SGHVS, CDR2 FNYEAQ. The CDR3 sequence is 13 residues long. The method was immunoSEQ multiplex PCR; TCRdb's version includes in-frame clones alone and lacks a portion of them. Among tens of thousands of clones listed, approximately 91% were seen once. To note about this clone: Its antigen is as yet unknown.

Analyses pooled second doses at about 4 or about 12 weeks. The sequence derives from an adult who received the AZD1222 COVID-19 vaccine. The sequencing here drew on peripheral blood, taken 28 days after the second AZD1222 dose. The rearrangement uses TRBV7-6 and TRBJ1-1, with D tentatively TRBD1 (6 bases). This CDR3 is CASSLRGGTEAFF. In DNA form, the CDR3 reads TGTGCCAGCAGCCTCAGGGGTGGGACTGAAGCTTTCTTT.